The T cell receptor (beta chain) under discussion was sequenced for a study of T cell responses to AZD1222 COVID-19 vaccine. Study results and limitations: Spike was spanned by vaccine-associated CD4 TCRs, which were dominant at 160-218 and 743-854. Females made up more of the donors, who were largely white British, and clonal diversity may have come out too low.

On this clone: Its specificity is unknown.

The length of the CDR3 is 15 residues. V was pared by 1 base and J by 4 bases, with 4 bases of the junction left unmatched. Looked up from germline, CDR1 is SGHVS and CDR2 is FQNEAQ. The data were produced by immunoSEQ multiplex PCR, yet TCRdb's version contains in-frame clones alone and is incomplete. The data show approximately 120,000 clones, 70% to 90% seen once. The source was peripheral blood, collected 28 days after the second AZD1222 dose. The chain links TRBV7-8 to TRBJ2-1; 7 nucleotides align to TRBD2. The TCR was taken from an adult who received the AZD1222 COVID-19 vaccine. CDR3 protein: CASSLEGLLYNEQFF. The CDR3 region has the DNA TGTGCCAGCAGCTTAGAGGGACTATTATACAATGAGCAGTTCTTC.